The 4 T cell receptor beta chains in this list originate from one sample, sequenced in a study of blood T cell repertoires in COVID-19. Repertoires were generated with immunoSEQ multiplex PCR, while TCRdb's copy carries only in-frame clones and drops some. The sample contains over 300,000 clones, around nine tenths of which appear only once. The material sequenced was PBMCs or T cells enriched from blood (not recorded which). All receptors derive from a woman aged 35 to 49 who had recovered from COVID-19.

The CDR3 nucleotides read TGTGCCAGCAGCTCCCCCCCTCCGACAGGGTACAATGAGCAGTTCTTC. Translating it yields CASSSPPPTGYNEQFF. The chain joins TRBV11-1 to TRBJ2-1, with 7 bases fitting TRBD1. The CDR3 length is 16 residues. The trim removed 4 bases at V and 4 bases at J, leaving 10 bases unmatched. Per germline, CDR1 SGHAT and CDR2 FQDESV (reference sequence).

The CDR3 reads CAWADRGPSNQPQHF. CDR3 DNA sequence: TGTGCCTGGGCCGACAGGGGGCCTAGCAATCAGCCCCAGCATTTT. This chain uses TRBV30 with TRBJ1-5; the match to TRBD1 covers 10 bases. V shed 5 bases, J shed 0 bases, and the junction held 4 bases outside the gene matches. Germline CDR1 GTSNPN, CDR2 SVGIG (reference sequence). CDR3 size: 15 residues.

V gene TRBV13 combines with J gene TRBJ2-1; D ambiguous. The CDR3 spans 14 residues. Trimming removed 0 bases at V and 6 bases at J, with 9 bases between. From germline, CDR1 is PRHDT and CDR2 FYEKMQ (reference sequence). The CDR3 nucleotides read TGTGCCAGCAGCTTAGGGATCTGGCTCAATGAGCAGTTCTTC. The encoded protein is CASSLGIWLNEQFF.

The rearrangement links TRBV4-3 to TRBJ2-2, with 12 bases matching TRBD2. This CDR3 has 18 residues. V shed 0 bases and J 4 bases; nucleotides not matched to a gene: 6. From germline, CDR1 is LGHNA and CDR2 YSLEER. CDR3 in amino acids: CASSQDPLAGGLTGELFF. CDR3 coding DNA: TGCGCCAGCAGCCAAGATCCGCTAGCGGGGGGGCTCACCGGGGAGCTGTTTTTT.